The 15 T cell receptor beta chains below were found in one sample sequenced in a study of shared clonotypes between healthy human individuals. Using immunoSEQ multiplex PCR, the repertoire was profiled, and TCRdb retains in-frame clones only, with some absent. The repertoire holds some 2,500,000 clones, with roughly 93% as singletons. Sequencing was done on a sample of naive CD4+ T cells from PBMCs. The subset here: CD45RA+ positively selected. These receptors came from a man aged 18-30 years in good health. Some clones in this sample may be carry-over from other donors' samples.

A remark on this clone: At the DNA level, this CDR3 is encoded by other sequences in the same sample as well. V usage is TRBV5-6 and J usage is TRBJ2-1; 7 bases map to TRBD2. J lost 0 bases, V lost 4 bases, and 4 bases had no gene match. The CDR3 extends over 15 amino acids. CDR1 and CDR2 from the germline V gene are SGHDT and YYEEEE. The CDR3 region has the DNA TGTGCCAGCAGCCTTGGCGGGAGCTCCTACAATGAGCAGTTCTTC. Protein product: CASSLGGSSYNEQFF.

This chain links TRBV7-3 with TRBJ2-7; TRBD1 matches 10 bases. Germline V gene lookup returns CDR1 SGHTA and CDR2 FQGTGA. The CDR3 has 14 residues. Losses at the gene ends were 4 bases for V and 5 bases for J; bases not matched to a gene: 5. The CDR3 region has the DNA TGTGCCAGCAGCTCGACAGGGGGCGTCAACGAGCAGTACTTC. Protein sequence: CASSSTGGVNEQYF.

This chain joins TRBV15 and TRBJ2-7; D uncertain. Germline CDR1 reads LNHNV; CDR2 reads YYDKDF (reference sequence). CDR3 length equals 14 residues. Trimming left V 0 bases short and J 7 bases short, with 13 bases between. The DNA for the CDR3 is TGTGCCACCAGCAGAGATAGTCGACTGACGGAGCAGTACTTC. It yields the protein CATSRDSRLTEQYF.

J is TRBJ1-1 and V is TRBV7-3; D gene ambiguous. Per the germline V gene, CDR1 is SGHTA and CDR2 is FQGTGA. The CDR3 spans 13 residues. The ends were cut back, 5 bases at V and 4 bases at J, with 11 bases in the middle. CDR3: CASSRKSGTEAFF. CDR3 DNA: TGTGCCAGCAGCCGGAAATCTGGCACTGAAGCTTTCTTT.

The chain employs TRBV4-1 and TRBJ1-4, with D possibly TRBD1 on 5 matching bases. The germline V gene encodes CDR1 MGHRA and CDR2 YSYEKL. The CDR3 is made up of 16 amino acids. The V end was cut by 0 bases, the J end by 8 bases, with 16 bases between. CDR3 DNA: TGCGCCAGCAGCCAAGAAATGTTGGGGCGCCCGGAAAAACTGTTTTTT. Its translation is CASSQEMLGRPEKLFF.

The chain combines TRBV6-5 with TRBJ2-3, with TRBD2 as a possible D gene (5 bases). V lost 0 bases and J 6 bases, leaving 13 bases between the germline ends. Germline values: CDR1 MNHEY, CDR2 SVGAGI. The CDR3 is made up of 15 amino acids. CDR3 DNA: TGTGCCAGCAGTTACTCGCGCGGCTGGGAGGATACGCAGTATTTT. Amino acids: CASSYSRGWEDTQYF.

The chain employs TRBV7-3 and TRBJ2-3; 7 positions match TRBD2. The CDR3 runs 15 residues. Losses at the gene ends were 6 bases for V and 4 bases for J; bases not matched to a gene: 10. Per the germline V gene, CDR1 is SGHTA and CDR2 is FQGTGA. CDR3 region: CASSPAGGSADTQYF. CDR3 coding DNA: TGTGCCAGCAGTCCTGCCGGCGGGAGTGCAGATACGCAGTATTTT.

The chain employs TRBV12-5 and TRBJ2-3; tentatively, D is TRBD2 (5 bases). V lost 7 bases, J lost 1 base, and 6 bases lay in between. CDR3 length: 12 residues. From germline, CDR1 is LGHNT and CDR2 FRNRAP. The CDR3 nucleotides read TGTGCTAGTGTGGAGGGCACAGATACGCAGTATTTT. It encodes CASVEGTDTQYF.

The V call is TRBV9, the J call TRBJ2-5; a weak D match, TRBD2 (5 bases). Deletions cut 4 bases from V and 5 bases from J, with 15 bases between. Germline CDR1 reads SGDLS; CDR2 reads YYNGEE. The CDR3 spans 14 residues. The CDR3 DNA is TGTGCCAGCAGCTCTAGCCCCAGCCCGGAGACCCAGTACTTC. It encodes CASSSSPSPETQYF.

This clone occurred once. The V call is TRBV4-2, the J call TRBJ2-1; 8 nucleotides match TRBD1. The CDR3 contains 15 residues. Germline V gene lookup returns CDR1 LGHNA and CDR2 YNFKEQ. After removal of 3 bases from V and 6 bases from J, the junction contained 7 bases not matched to a gene. For the CDR3, the DNA is TGTGCCAGCAGCCACCCAGGGGGCTCTATCAATGAGCAGTTCTTC. This encodes CASSHPGGSINEQFF.

The chain carries TRBV6-1 and TRBJ1-4; tentatively, D is TRBD1 (5 bases). Between the trimmed V and J ends, which lost 10 bases and 5 bases, there was a span of 17 bases. Germline assignment: CDR1 MNHNS and CDR2 SASEGT. This CDR3 has 14 residues. CDR3 nucleotides: TGTGCCACCAAAAGACAGCTCGAGAATGAAAAACTGTTTTTT. Protein: CATKRQLENEKLFF.

The CDR3 nucleotides are TGCAGCGTTGAAGATCCTCTTCCACAGGGGGCAGGTGAGACCCAGTACTTC. It codes for CSVEDPLPQGAGETQYF. J is TRBJ2-5 and V is TRBV29-1; TRBD1 aligns across 9 bases. CDR3 length equals 17 residues. With V trimmed by 0 bases and J by 5 bases, 13 bases remained unmatched. CDR1 SQVTM and CDR2 ANQGSEA come from the germline V gene.

This chain links TRBV7-9 with TRBJ2-1; TRBD2 is a possible D gene (6 bases). Germline assignment: CDR1 SEHNR and CDR2 FQNEAQ (reference sequence). V lost 6 bases to trimming and J lost 3 bases, with 18 bases between them. CDR3 size: 16 residues. The CDR3 DNA reads as TGTGCCAGCAGGACGGCGCCGGGACTCAGCTACAATGAGCAGTTCTTC. As protein: CASRTAPGLSYNEQFF.

This chain uses TRBV6-1 with TRBJ1-2; D uncertain. Trimming stripped 3 bases from V and 8 bases from J, with 10 bases between. CDR3 size: 12 residues. Germline CDR1 is MNHNS and CDR2 is SASEGT. The CDR3 coding sequence is TGTGCCAGCAGTGACAGCTGGAGCGGCTACACCTTC. It is translated as CASSDSWSGYTF.

The chain links TRBV6-5 to TRBJ1-5, with 7 positions matching TRBD1. V trimming: 11 bases; J trimming: 3 bases; junction bases outside the gene matches: 7. The germline V gene encodes CDR1 MNHEY and CDR2 SVGAGI. The CDR3 runs 13 residues. CDR3 protein: CARWDSLNQPQHF. As DNA, the CDR3 is TGTGCCCGCTGGGACAGCCTCAATCAGCCCCAGCATTTT.